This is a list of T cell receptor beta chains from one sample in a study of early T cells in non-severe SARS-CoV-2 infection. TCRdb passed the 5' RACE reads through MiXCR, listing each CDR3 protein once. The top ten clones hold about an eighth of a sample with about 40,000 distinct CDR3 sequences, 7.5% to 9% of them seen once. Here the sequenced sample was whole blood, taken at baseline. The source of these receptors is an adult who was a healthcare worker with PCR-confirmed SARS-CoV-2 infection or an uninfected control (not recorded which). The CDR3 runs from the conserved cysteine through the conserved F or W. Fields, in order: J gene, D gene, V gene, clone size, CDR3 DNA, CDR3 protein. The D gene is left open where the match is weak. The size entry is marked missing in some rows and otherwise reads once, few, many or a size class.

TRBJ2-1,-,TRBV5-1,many,TGCGCCAGTACAGGATCCTACAATGAGCAGTTCTTC,CASTGSYNEQFF
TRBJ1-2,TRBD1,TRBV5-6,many,TGTGCCAGCAGCTTGCCCCGGGACAGGGGATCGTATGGCTACACCTTC,CASSLPRDRGSYGYTF
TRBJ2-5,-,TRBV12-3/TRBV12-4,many,TGTGCCAGCAGTGCCCGGGGACAAGAGACCCAGTACTTC,CASSARGQETQYF
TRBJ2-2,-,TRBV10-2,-,TGCGCCAGCAGTGATAGGTTAACCCGGGAGCTGTTTTTT,CASSDRLTRELFF
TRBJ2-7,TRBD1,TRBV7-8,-,TGTGCCAGCAGACCCTTGACAGGGATCAACGAGCAGTACTTC,CASRPLTGINEQYF
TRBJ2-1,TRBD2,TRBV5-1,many,TGCGCCAGCAGCTTGCGGGGACTAGCAGGCGATGAGCAGTTCTTC,CASSLRGLAGDEQFF
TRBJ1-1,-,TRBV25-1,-,TGTGCCAGCAGCGGCGACGGGCTGTCCGAAGCTTTCTTT,CASSGDGLSEAFF
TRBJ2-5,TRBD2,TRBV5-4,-,TGTGCCAGCACTCAGGCGGGAGGGACTTTAGAGACCCAGTACTTC,CASTQAGGTLETQYF
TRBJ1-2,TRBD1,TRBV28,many,TGTGCCAGCAGGGGGGACAGTTCTAACTATGGCTACACCTTC,CASRGDSSNYGYTF
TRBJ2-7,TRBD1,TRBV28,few,TGTGCCAGCAGTTGGACAGGGAGCTCCTACGAGCAGTACTTC,CASSWTGSSYEQYF
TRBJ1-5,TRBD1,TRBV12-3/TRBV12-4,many,TGTGCCAGCAGCCTTGGACAGGGCAATCAGCCCCAGCATTTT,CASSLGQGNQPQHF
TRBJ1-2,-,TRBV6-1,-,TGTGCCAGCAGTGAAGCCGCCGGGACACACTATGGCTACACCTTC,CASSEAAGTHYGYTF
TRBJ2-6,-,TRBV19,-,TGTGCCAGTACGGACAGTGAGTCCTCTGGGGCCAACGTCCTGACTTTC,CASTDSESSGANVLTF
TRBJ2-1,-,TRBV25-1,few,TGTGCCAGCAGTGAAGGAAATGAGCAGTTCTTC,CASSEGNEQFF
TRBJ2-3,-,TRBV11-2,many,TGTGCCAGCAGCCCAATCCGGGGTGCAGATACGCAGTATTTT,CASSPIRGADTQYF
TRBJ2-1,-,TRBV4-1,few,TGCGCCAGCAGGGCAAGAACCGGGGGCCCCAATGAGCAGTTCTTC,CASRARTGGPNEQFF
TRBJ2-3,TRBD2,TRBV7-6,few,TGTGCCAGCAGCTTAGTAAGGCGGGGGACGACAGATACGCAGTATTTT,CASSLVRRGTTDTQYF
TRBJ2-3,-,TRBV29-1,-,TGCAGCGTTGGGGGCCCCCCAGATACGCAGTATTTT,CSVGGPPDTQYF
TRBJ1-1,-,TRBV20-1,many,TGCAGTGCTAGAGTAACGGGACAATGGAACACTGAAGCTTTCTTT,CSARVTGQWNTEAFF
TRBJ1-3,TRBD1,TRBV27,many,TGTGCCAGCAGTTTGTCCGCGGGACAGGGCTTCGACCTCTCTGGAAACACCATATATTTT,CASSLSAGQGFDLSGNTIYF
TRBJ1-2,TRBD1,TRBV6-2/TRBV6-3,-,TGTGCCAGCAGTTCCCGGAGGACAGGGAACTATGGCTACACCTTC,CASSSRRTGNYGYTF
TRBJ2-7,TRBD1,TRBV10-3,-,TGTGCCATCAGCGGGACAGGGAATTACGAGCAGTACTTC,CAISGTGNYEQYF
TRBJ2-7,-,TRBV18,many,TGTGCCAGCTCACCGGGGAACTCCTACGAGCAGTACTTC,CASSPGNSYEQYF
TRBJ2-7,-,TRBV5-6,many,TGTGCCAGCAGCCACGCCGGGACACGGACTACCTACGAGCAGTACTTC,CASSHAGTRTTYEQYF
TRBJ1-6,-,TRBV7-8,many,TGTGCCAGCAGCCTGGGCCGGACCGATAATTCACCCCTCCACTTT,CASSLGRTDNSPLHF
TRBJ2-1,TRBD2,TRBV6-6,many,TGTGCCAGCAGCTCCGGGACTAGGCCCGGAGAGCAGTTCTTC,CASSSGTRPGEQFF
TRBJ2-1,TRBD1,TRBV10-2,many,TGCGCCAGCAGTGATTACAGGGGGCGAGAAAAGTTCTTC,CASSDYRGREKFF
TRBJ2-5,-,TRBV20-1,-,TGCAGTGCTTTACGTCCGGGACCCGGAGAGACCCAGTACTTC,CSALRPGPGETQYF
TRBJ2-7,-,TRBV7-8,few,TGTGCCAGCAGCCCCCGCGTCGGCGAGCAGTACTTC,CASSPRVGEQYF
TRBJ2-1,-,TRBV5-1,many,TGCGCCAGCAGCTCCGCACAGGGAAGCGAGCAGTTCTTC,CASSSAQGSEQFF
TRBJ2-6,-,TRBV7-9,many,TGTGCCAGCGGGGGGCCGGCCAACGTCCTGACTTTC,CASGGPANVLTF
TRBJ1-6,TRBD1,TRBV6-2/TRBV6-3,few,TGTGCCAGCAGTCCAGACAGGGAGAGTTCACCCCTCCACTTT,CASSPDRESSPLHF
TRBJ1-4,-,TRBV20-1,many,TGCAGTGCTGAAGAGGTTGGCGTAACTAATGAAAAACTGTTTTTT,CSAEEVGVTNEKLFF
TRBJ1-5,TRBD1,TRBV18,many,TGTGCCAGCTCACAAACAGGGGGGAATCAGCCCCAGCATTTT,CASSQTGGNQPQHF
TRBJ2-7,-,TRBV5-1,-,TGCGCCAGCACCCTACAGGCAGGGGTTTCCTACGAGCAGTACTTC,CASTLQAGVSYEQYF
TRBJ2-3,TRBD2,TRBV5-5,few,TGTGCCAGCAGCTCGGAAGGACTAGCGGTAAAAACAGATACGCAGTATTTT,CASSSEGLAVKTDTQYF
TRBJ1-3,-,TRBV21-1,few,TGTGCCAGCAGCATTTTCCACCTAACAGGGAGATCTGGAAACACCATATATTTT,CASSIFHLTGRSGNTIYF
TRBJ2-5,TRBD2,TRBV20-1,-,TGCACCCCGGGAGGGCAAGAGACCCAGTACTTC,CTPGGQETQYF
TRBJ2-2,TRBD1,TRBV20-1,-,TGCAGTGCTGGGGAGACAGGGAGCGGGGAGCTGTTTTTT,CSAGETGSGELFF
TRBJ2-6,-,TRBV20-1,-,TGCAGTGCTAGATTAAGCGGTTCTGGGGCCAACGTCCTGACTTTC,CSARLSGSGANVLTF
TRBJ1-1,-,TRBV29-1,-,TGCAGCGTTGTAGTTACTGAAGCTTTCTTT,CSVVVTEAFF
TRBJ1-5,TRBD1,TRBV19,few,TGTGCCAGTAGCCACGGGAGGGGGCCTTCTCAGCCCCAGCATTTT,CASSHGRGPSQPQHF
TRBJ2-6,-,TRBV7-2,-,TGTGCCAGCAGCTCGAGAGCTTCGGGGGCCAACGTCCTGACTTTC,CASSSRASGANVLTF